Here is one TCR beta chain with its context. Its specific antigen is unknown. No much larger clone exists at a distance of one base, and base qualities are not known. The library relied on the immunoSEQ multiplex PCR assay. The original pipeline was this. During preprocessing, nonproductive sequences were discarded, as were any CDR3s that did not begin with C, did not end with F or W, or were shorter than 7 amino acids. The MANAFEST web app identified antigen-specific clonotypes based on expansion compared with the reference and other culture wells. To be counted as positive, a clone had to show significant expansion compared with the reference culture, at an FDR below 0.05, in 2 of 3 replicate wells. For a clone to be considered positive, significant expansion relative to all other tandem wells and an odds ratio above 5 were also required. CDR3 homology was quantified as pairwise Levenshtein distance, calculated with the stringdist R package after three terminal residues were trimmed from each end. Not all clones reach the TCRdb copy of this immuneACCESS table, which keeps in-frame sequences only. Checked studies attribute under half of the gap to unresolved V genes and leave the rest unexplained. V, J and clone size are those of that table, while D and trimming were read from the DNA. The sample table records 17,000 or so clones; around 80% of these occur just once. Of the sample, approximately 30% is held by the ten largest clones.

This sample was included in a study of CD4 T cells in relation to SARS-CoV-2 and coronaviruses (dated by TCRdb to 2020 to 2022). Looking at the study overall: In the ViraFEST assay, PBMCs were cultured with antigen for approximately 9 days, after which TCR beta CDR3s were sequenced to identify clonal expansions specific to the antigen. Memory CD4+ T cell crossreactivity between SARS-CoV-2 and common cold coronavirus spike proteins was assessed at the TCR clonotype level in the study. HLA restriction was mapped for shared crossreactive spike epitopes using patient-derived lymphoblastoid cell lines. Expansion assays from other donors in the study were sequenced with a different, Illumina-based TCR-beta assay. An HIV-1 Nef peptide pool or a no-peptide culture served as the negative reference condition. The Adaptive Biotechnologies TCR-sequencing kit was used to sequence samples from a few pre-COVID donors and the naive versus memory experiments, whereas other data were Illumina-based. Summary of the overall study and its limitations: In roughly two thirds of donors, memory CD4+ clonotypes turned up that crossrecognized SARS-CoV-2 and at least one common cold coronavirus spike. Compared with monoreactive clones, crossreactive clones had significantly weaker SARS-CoV-2-driven expansion, a result consistent with antigenic imprinting. Small numbers of patients and of tested TCRs limited the study. Because no donor provided both pre-pandemic and post-infection samples, tracing the source of pre-existing responses was limited. Crossreactivity analysis was centred on spike protein, so crossreactivity against other viral proteins was not assessed.

CD4+ T cells from unexposed donors were collected before the COVID-19 pandemic (2011-2018). The EasySep CD4+ T cell isolation kit was used to isolate CD4+ T cells once the cultures had run for under 11 days. Unexposed donor CD4+ T cells were tested for reactivity to SARS-CoV-2 S and N and four common cold coronavirus spike pools, as cell number allowed. Each well held 1.5 million to 2.5 million PBMCs cultured in IMDM containing around 4.9% human AB serum and roughly 9.3 IU/ml IL-2. Half of the culture medium was replaced with fresh IL-2-containing medium on days 3 and 7. In general, triplicate replicate wells were used for every peptide culture condition. The leukapheresis product used for the unexposed donors was purchased from a commercial source. Ficoll-Paque PLUS gradient centrifugation was used to isolate PBMCs from leukapheresis product or whole blood. PBMCs were either cryopreserved at -140°C or used fresh in the expansion assay. The QIAamp Micro DNA Kit was used to extract genomic DNA from the CD4+ T cells.

The junction shows trimming of 1 base on V and 10 bases on J, plus 14 bases between the germline ends. The CDR3 holds 13 amino acids from the cysteine to the phenylalanine. Of all the DNA, just the CDR3 is kept, 39 bases in frame from base 1. CDR1 and CDR2 (SGHDN, FVKESK) derive from the germline V gene. This clonotype was sampled from a human donor in good health. Here the chain combines TRBV14 and TRBJ2-7; the D gene remains uncertain. The sample taken for sequencing was CD4+ T cells from PBMCs, cultured in vitro. The nucleotide sequence reads as follows: TGTGCCAGCAGCCAAGTGCCGGGCTACGGTCAGTACTTC. This yields the protein CASSQVPGYGQYF.